This T cell receptor beta chain was sequenced in a study of T cell changes during pregnancy in multiple sclerosis. Some clones are missing from TCRdb's copy, which holds only in-frame ones; the method was immunoSEQ multiplex PCR. Of roughly 60,000 clones detected, about 96% appear once; the ten largest clones hold roughly 2.3%. From germline, CDR1 is SQVTM and CDR2 ANQGSEA. The CDR3 spans 11 residues. V lost 1 base and J lost 6, with 5 bases in between. Sequencing was performed on CD8+ T cells from peripheral blood mononuclear cells, taken after pregnancy. This receptor was identified in a female donor with multiple sclerosis, enrolled in a pregnancy study. The V gene is TRBV29-1, the J gene TRBJ2-3; D unresolved. CDR3 protein: CSVEGLDTQYF. CDR3 nucleotides: TGCAGCGTTGAAGGGCTGGATACGCAGTATTTT.